This T cell receptor beta chain is drawn from a study of early T cells in non-severe SARS-CoV-2 infection. Between the trimmed V and J ends, which lost 5 bases and 3 bases, there was a span of 8 bases. In germline, CDR1 is SEHNR, CDR2 FQNEAQ (reference sequence). The CDR3 length is 13 residues. This clonotype showed up just a few times. Researchers attached unique molecular identifiers to individual cDNA molecules. TCRdb called the 5' RACE reads again in MiXCR, with one record for every CDR3 protein. The sample has over 85,000 distinct CDR3 sequences, over 10% seen once. This chain connects TRBV7-9 to TRBJ2-1; D ambiguous. The receptor was derived from an adult who was a healthcare worker with PCR-confirmed SARS-CoV-2 infection or an uninfected control (not recorded which). Sample: whole blood, taken at baseline. DNA of the CDR3: TGTGCCAGCAGCCAAGGCAACTACAATGAGCAGTTCTTC. It specifies CASSQGNYNEQFF.